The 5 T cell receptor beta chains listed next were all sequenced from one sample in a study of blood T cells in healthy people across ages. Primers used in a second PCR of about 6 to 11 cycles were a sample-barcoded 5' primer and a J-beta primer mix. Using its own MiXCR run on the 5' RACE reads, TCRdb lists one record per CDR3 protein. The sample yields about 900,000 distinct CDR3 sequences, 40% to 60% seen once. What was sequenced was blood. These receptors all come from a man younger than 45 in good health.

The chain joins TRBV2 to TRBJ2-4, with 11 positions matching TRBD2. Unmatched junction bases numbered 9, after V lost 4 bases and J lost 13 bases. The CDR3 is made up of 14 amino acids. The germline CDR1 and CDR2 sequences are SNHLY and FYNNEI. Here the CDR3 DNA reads TGTGCCAGCAGTGGCCCCGGGACTAGCGGAGAGCAGTACTTC. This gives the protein CASSGPGTSGEQYF.

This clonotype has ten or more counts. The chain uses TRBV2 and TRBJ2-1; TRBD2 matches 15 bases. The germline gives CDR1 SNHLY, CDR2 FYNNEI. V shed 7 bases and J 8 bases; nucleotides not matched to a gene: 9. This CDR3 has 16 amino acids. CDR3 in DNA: TGTGCCAGCATGCGGACTAGCGGGGGGGTAGTCGATGAGCAGTTCTTC. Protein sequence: CASMRTSGGVVDEQFF.

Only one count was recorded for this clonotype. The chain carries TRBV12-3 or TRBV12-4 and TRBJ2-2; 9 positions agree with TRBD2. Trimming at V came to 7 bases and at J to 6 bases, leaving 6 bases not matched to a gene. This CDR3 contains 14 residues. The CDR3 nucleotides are TGTGCCAGCACCACTGCGGGGGGGGCCGGGGAGCTGTTTTTT. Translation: CASTTAGGAGELFF.

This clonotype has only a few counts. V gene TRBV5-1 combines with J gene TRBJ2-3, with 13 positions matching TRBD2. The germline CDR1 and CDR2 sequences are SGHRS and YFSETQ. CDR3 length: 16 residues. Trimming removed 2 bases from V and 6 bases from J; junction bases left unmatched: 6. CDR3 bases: TGCGCCAGCAGCTTTACCGGGACTAGCGGGGCCGATACGCAGTATTTT. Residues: CASSFTGTSGADTQYF.

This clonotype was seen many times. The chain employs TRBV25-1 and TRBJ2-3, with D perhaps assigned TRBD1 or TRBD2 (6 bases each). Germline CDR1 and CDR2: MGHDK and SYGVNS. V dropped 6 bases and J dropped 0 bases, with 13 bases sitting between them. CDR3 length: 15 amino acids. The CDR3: CASSGGGFSTDTQYF. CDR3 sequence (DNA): TGTGCCAGCAGCGGGGGCGGGTTTAGCACAGATACGCAGTATTTT.